These T cell receptor beta chains were read from a single sample in a study of blood T cell repertoires in COVID-19. TCRdb's table, derived via immunoSEQ multiplex PCR, lists solely in-frame clones and lacks some. The sample yields about 190,000 clones, about four fifths seen once. Specimen: peripheral blood. Receptor source: a woman aged 40 to 50 with acute or convalescent COVID-19. Each CDR3 is given with its conserved first and last residue. A D gene is named only where the DNA matches it firmly. Where a row states a size, it is once, few, many or the class of an expanded clone; other rows omit it.

V,D,length,J,size,DNA,CDR3
TRBV7-8,-,12,TRBJ1-2,-,TGTGCCAGCAGCTTAGTCACGGATGGCTACACCTTC,CASSLVTDGYTF
TRBV27,TRBD1,14,TRBJ1-5,-,TGTGCCAGCAGTGTGACAGGGGACAATCAGCCCCAGCATTTT,CASSVTGDNQPQHF
TRBV7-2,-,12,TRBJ1-2,-,TGTGCCAGCAGCTTCCCTCAGGGGCTTTCGGCCTTC,CASSFPQGLSAF
TRBV2,-,14,TRBJ1-2,-,TGTGCCAGCAACGTTGAGGGGGCTAACTATGGCTACACCTTC,CASNVEGANYGYTF
TRBV12-3/TRBV12-4,-,13,TRBJ1-4,-,TGTGCCAGCAGTTTAGCGCGGGGAGGGCGACTGTTTTTT,CASSLARGGRLFF
TRBV27,-,19,TRBJ2-7,-,TGTGCCAGCAGTTTAAAGTTTTGGCAGGGGGTAGGACTAGCCCACGAGCAGTACTTC,CASSLKFWQGVGLAHEQYF
TRBV2,TRBD1,15,TRBJ1-5,-,TGTGCCAGCAAGGGACAGGGGGCGAACAATCAGCCCCAGCATTTT,CASKGQGANNQPQHF
TRBV19,-,14,TRBJ2-7,-,TGTGCCAGTAGTGGAAGGGGGAATTCCTACGAGCAGTACTTC,CASSGRGNSYEQYF
TRBV4-1,TRBD1,16,TRBJ1-2,-,TGCGCCAGCAGCCAAGGTTACGGGACAGGGTTCTTAGGCTACACCTTC,CASSQGYGTGFLGYTF
TRBV2,-,15,TRBJ2-7,-,TGTGCCAGCACCGAGGGGAGGCTAGCGTTGAACGAGCAGTACTTC,CASTEGRLALNEQYF
TRBV11-2,TRBD2,15,TRBJ2-5,-,TGTGCCAGCAGCTTGATTAGCGGGGGTAGCGAGACCCAGTACTTC,CASSLISGGSETQYF
TRBV6-5,TRBD1,13,TRBJ1-2,-,TGTGCCAGCAGCATCGAGGGGGCGGATGGCTACACCTTC,CASSIEGADGYTF
TRBV10-3,-,13,TRBJ1-2,-,TGTGCCATCGCTAACCGGTATGTCTATGGCTACACCTTC,CAIANRYVYGYTF
TRBV18,-,16,TRBJ2-2,-,TGTGCCAGCTCACCTCCGGCTGGGGGCGACACCGGGGAGCTGTTTTTT,CASSPPAGGDTGELFF
TRBV11-2,-,14,TRBJ2-5,few,TGTGCCAGCAGCTTGTACTACCTCCAAGAGACCCAGTACTTC,CASSLYYLQETQYF
TRBV1,-,17,TRBJ2-1,-,-,CTSSQDWAGGSYNEQFF
TRBV28,TRBD1,15,TRBJ1-2,-,TGTGCCAGCCACTCTACGGGGACAGGAGATAATGGCTACACCTTC,CASHSTGTGDNGYTF
TRBV5-4,-,13,TRBJ1-2,-,TGTGCCAGCAGCTCGCAGGGCTTATATGGCTACACCTTC,CASSSQGLYGYTF
TRBV7-2,-,18,TRBJ2-6,once,TGTGCCAGCAGCTTACTCCCCCAAAGTAGCTCTGGGGCCAACGTCCTGACTTTC,CASSLLPQSSSGANVLTF
TRBV4-2,TRBD1,15,TRBJ1-1,-,TGTGCCAGCAGCCAATGGGACAGTGAGAGCACTGAAGCTTTCTTT,CASSQWDSESTEAFF
TRBV3-1/TRBV3-2,-,15,TRBJ2-1,-,TGTGCCAGCAGCCAGGACACCGGGACACGAGGGCAGCAGTTCTTC,CASSQDTGTRGQQFF
TRBV18,TRBD1,14,TRBJ2-7,-,TGTGCCAGCTCACCGGAGCAGGGGGCTTACGAGCAGTACTTC,CASSPEQGAYEQYF
TRBV3-1/TRBV3-2,-,17,TRBJ1-4,-,TGTGCCAGCAGCCTCGCCGGCCCTTCGGGAGCTAATGAAAAACTGTTTTTT,CASSLAGPSGANEKLFF
TRBV19,-,13,TRBJ2-3,-,TGTGCCAGTAGCCTCGACAGCTCGTGGACGCAGTATTTT,CASSLDSSWTQYF
TRBV19,TRBD2,15,TRBJ2-1,-,TGTGCCAGTAGTTCCCGGACTAGCGAGGTATATGAGCAGTTCTTC,CASSSRTSEVYEQFF
TRBV5-8,-,16,TRBJ1-4,-,TGTGCCAGCAGCTTGGGTATCGGCGGTTTATATGAAAAACTGTTTTTT,CASSLGIGGLYEKLFF
TRBV19,-,13,TRBJ1-1,-,TGTGCCAGTAAATGGGCAGGCAACACTGAAGCTTTCTTT,CASKWAGNTEAFF
TRBV7-9,-,18,TRBJ1-4,-,TGTGCCAGCAGCTTAGGACAGCTATATTATGCAACTAATGAAAAACTGTTTTTT,CASSLGQLYYATNEKLFF
TRBV27,-,14,TRBJ2-7,few,TGTGCCAGCAGTTTGAGGGATTCGAGGTACGAGCAGTACTTC,CASSLRDSRYEQYF
TRBV10-3,-,14,TRBJ2-3,-,TGTGCCATCCGGAGGGAGTTAGGCACAGATACGCAGTATTTT,CAIRRELGTDTQYF
TRBV30,-,15,TRBJ1-3,-,TGTGCCTGGGCGAAGCGGGGAGGGGATCGGGACACCATATATTTT,CAWAKRGGDRDTIYF
TRBV4-2,TRBD2,16,TRBJ2-2,many,TGTGCCAGCAGCCCGACTAGCGGGGACGCCACCGGGGAGCTGTTTTTT,CASSPTSGDATGELFF
TRBV7-8,TRBD1,16,TRBJ2-2,-,TGTGCCAGCAGCGCAAGACAGGGTGGTGTTTCCGGGGAGCTGTTTTTT,CASSARQGGVSGELFF
TRBV2,TRBD2,14,TRBJ2-5,-,TGTGCCACGCAGAGACTAGCGGAAAAAGAGACCCAGTACTTC,CATQRLAEKETQYF
TRBV7-9,-,16,TRBJ1-4,-,TGTGCCAGCAGCTTAGTCTTGAGGATTCGAGATGAAAAACTGTTTTTT,CASSLVLRIRDEKLFF
TRBV18,TRBD1,14,TRBJ2-7,-,TGTGCCAGCTCACCTGACAGGGGTTTTTACGAGCAGTACTTC,CASSPDRGFYEQYF
TRBV5-1,TRBD1,13,TRBJ2-2,-,TGCGCCAGCAGCTGGACAGGGGCCGGGGAGCTGTTTTTT,CASSWTGAGELFF
TRBV7-9,TRBD2,16,TRBJ2-3,-,TGTGCCAGCAACTCCCTTAACGGGGGGGCTGGAGATACGCAGTATTTT,CASNSLNGGAGDTQYF
TRBV11-2,-,13,TRBJ2-5,-,TGTGCCAGCAGCTCCCCGGGACTGCCGACCCAGTACTTC,CASSSPGLPTQYF
TRBV7-9,TRBD1,16,TRBJ2-2,-,TGTGCCAGCAGCTCAACAGGGGGCTTGGGGACCGGGGAGCTGTTTTTT,CASSSTGGLGTGELFF
TRBV29-1,-,9,TRBJ2-7,-,TGCAGCGCCCCATGCGAGCAGTACTTC,CSAPCEQYF
TRBV18,-,16,TRBJ1-6,-,TGTGCCAGCTCACCTCGAGACTGGGTCATTAATTCACCCCTCCACTTT,CASSPRDWVINSPLHF
TRBV11-2,-,17,TRBJ2-2,few,TGTGCCAGCAGCCCATCACTGACAGGCCCCCTCACCGGGGAGCTGTTTTTT,CASSPSLTGPLTGELFF
TRBV24-1,TRBD1,17,TRBJ1-5,-,TGTGCCACCAGTGATTTCCGGACAGGGGTATACGGTCAGCCCCAGCATTTT,CATSDFRTGVYGQPQHF
TRBV5-1,TRBD1,15,TRBJ1-4,-,TGCGCCAGCAGCTTGGCCCCGGGACAGGGTGAAAAACTGTTTTTT,CASSLAPGQGEKLFF
TRBV30,-,15,TRBJ1-6,-,TGTGCCTGGACTAGGAGAAGCTCCTATAATTCACCCCTCCACTTT,CAWTRRSSYNSPLHF
TRBV7-9,-,12,TRBJ1-4,-,TGTGCCAGCCACTACCCAGATGAAAAACTGTTTTTT,CASHYPDEKLFF
TRBV10-3,-,15,TRBJ1-5,-,TGTGCCATCAGTGAGTCTGGGGGGGTGGGACAGCCCCAGCATTTT,CAISESGGVGQPQHF
TRBV29-1,-,14,TRBJ1-5,-,TGCAGCGTTGGGGAGGGAGGACGTGGACAGCCCCAGCATTTT,CSVGEGGRGQPQHF
TRBV12-3/TRBV12-4,-,13,TRBJ1-6,once,TGTGCCAGCAGTTTAAACGAGATTTCACCCCTCCACTTT,CASSLNEISPLHF
TRBV7-2,TRBD1,18,TRBJ2-1,few,TGTGCCAGCAGCTCTTCCTCCCGGGACAGGGTCTCCTACAATGAGCAGTTCTTC,CASSSSSRDRVSYNEQFF
TRBV19,-,14,TRBJ2-2,once,TGTGCCAGTAGTAAAGAGCCCCCCGGCGGGGAGCTGTTTTTT,CASSKEPPGGELFF
TRBV19,-,15,TRBJ1-4,once,TGTGCCAGTTCCCAGCGGGGGGCCTCTGAGGAAAAACTGTTTTTT,CASSQRGASEEKLFF
TRBV2,-,13,TRBJ1-1,-,TGTGCCAGCAGAGCCAACCGGAACACTGAAGCTTTCTTT,CASRANRNTEAFF
TRBV11-1,-,14,TRBJ2-7,-,TGTGCCAGCAGCGGCTTTCTTAATCCCTACGAGCAGTACTTC,CASSGFLNPYEQYF
TRBV10-3,-,12,TRBJ1-2,-,TGTGCCGTAGAAGACGGGAACTATGGCTACACCTTC,CAVEDGNYGYTF
TRBV10-3,TRBD1,14,TRBJ1-2,-,TGTGCCATCAATAACCCAGGGGGCGCCTATGGCTACACCTTC,CAINNPGGAYGYTF